The clone carrying this T cell receptor (beta chain) showed up just once. The sample comes from a study of shared clonotypes between healthy human individuals. In the source study's methods: ImmunoSEQ output held junction-only sequences without quality scores, so filtering differed. Measured with immunoSEQ multiplex PCR; TCRdb has only the in-frame clones, and not every one. The V and J calls and clone size were taken over from that table, and D and trimming were inferred from the DNA. The table includes about 610,000 clones, around 97% detected once. The donor cohort consisted entirely of Caucasian adults residing in Nashville, Tennessee. Trimming took 10 bases from V and 6 from J; bases not matched to a gene: 8. Germline CDR1 is LNHDA and CDR2 is SQIVND (reference sequence). The CDR3 runs to 12 residues.

The J gene is TRBJ1-2, the V gene TRBV19; 7 bases agree with TRBD1. The sequencing input was naive CD4+ T cells sorted from blood. Subset: CD45RA+ positively selected. The source of this sequence is a woman in her 30s in good health. The DNA for the CDR3 is TGTGCCACCACCGACAGGGAACATGGCTACACCTTC. As protein: CATTDREHGYTF.